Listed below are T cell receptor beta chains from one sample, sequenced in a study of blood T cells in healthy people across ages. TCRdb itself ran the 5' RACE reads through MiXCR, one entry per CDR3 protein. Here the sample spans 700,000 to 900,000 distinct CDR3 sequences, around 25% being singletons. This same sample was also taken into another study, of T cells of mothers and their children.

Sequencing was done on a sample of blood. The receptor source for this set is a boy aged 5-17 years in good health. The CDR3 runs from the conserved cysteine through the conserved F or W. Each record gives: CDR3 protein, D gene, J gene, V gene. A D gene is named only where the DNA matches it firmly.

CDR3 protein: CASSRLAGASLVDEQFF
D gene: .
J gene: TRBJ2-1
V gene: TRBV12-3/TRBV12-4

CDR3 protein: CASSLMGLAGDEQFF
D gene: TRBD2
J gene: TRBJ2-1
V gene: TRBV7-8

CDR3 protein: CASSPGQGIYNEQFF
D gene: .
J gene: TRBJ2-1
V gene: TRBV7-9

CDR3 protein: CSVGQGYGYTF
D gene: .
J gene: TRBJ1-2
V gene: TRBV29-1

CDR3 protein: CASSDFAEAFF
D gene: .
J gene: TRBJ1-1
V gene: TRBV25-1

CDR3 protein: CAISEAPEETQYF
D gene: .
J gene: TRBJ2-5
V gene: TRBV10-3

CDR3 protein: CASSLWTEAYEQYF
D gene: .
J gene: TRBJ2-7
V gene: TRBV5-1

CDR3 protein: CASSYSHPRGELFF
D gene: .
J gene: TRBJ2-2
V gene: TRBV6-5

CDR3 protein: CASSFETGPYNEQFF
D gene: .
J gene: .
V gene: TRBV5-1

CDR3 protein: CASSALGSLTDTQYF
D gene: .
J gene: TRBJ2-3
V gene: TRBV7-2

CDR3 protein: CASSWGRTVRNQPQHF
D gene: .
J gene: TRBJ1-5
V gene: TRBV5-1

CDR3 protein: CASSLRPPGINGQFF
D gene: .
J gene: TRBJ2-1
V gene: TRBV28

CDR3 protein: CAGSLAQSQGNTEAFF
D gene: .
J gene: TRBJ1-1
V gene: TRBV12-3/TRBV12-4

CDR3 protein: CASSPPRGVDYGYTF
D gene: .
J gene: TRBJ1-2
V gene: TRBV12-3/TRBV12-4

CDR3 protein: CASSLPGGGYTF
D gene: .
J gene: TRBJ1-2
V gene: TRBV12-3/TRBV12-4

CDR3 protein: CASSTSGGAKFGTQYF
D gene: TRBD2
J gene: TRBJ2-3
V gene: TRBV7-2

CDR3 protein: CASSPLQGAAYEQYF
D gene: TRBD1
J gene: TRBJ2-7
V gene: TRBV9

CDR3 protein: CASSFTGTARDFF
D gene: .
J gene: TRBJ1-1
V gene: TRBV7-9

CDR3 protein: CASSVKGLAGDNEQFF
D gene: TRBD2
J gene: TRBJ2-1
V gene: TRBV7-9

CDR3 protein: CASRIGNEQFF
D gene: .
J gene: .
V gene: TRBV6-5

CDR3 protein: CASSQERPGGVDTQYF
D gene: TRBD2
J gene: TRBJ2-3
V gene: TRBV4-1

CDR3 protein: CASMGLAQETQYF
D gene: .
J gene: TRBJ2-5
V gene: TRBV27

CDR3 protein: CASSSLAEAIYF
D gene: .
J gene: TRBJ1-3
V gene: TRBV12-3/TRBV12-4

CDR3 protein: CSVGVWGADPYLDNEQFF
D gene: .
J gene: TRBJ2-1
V gene: TRBV29-1

CDR3 protein: CASKRGESTDTQYF
D gene: .
J gene: TRBJ2-3
V gene: TRBV5-1

CDR3 protein: CASSQGGTGYYGYTF
D gene: TRBD1
J gene: TRBJ1-2
V gene: TRBV4-1

CDR3 protein: CSARSGSGYEQYF
D gene: .
J gene: TRBJ2-7
V gene: TRBV20-1

CDR3 protein: CASSSRGLLGSDTQYF
D gene: .
J gene: TRBJ2-3
V gene: TRBV11-2

CDR3 protein: CASSWPGGLNTGELFF
D gene: .
J gene: TRBJ2-2
V gene: TRBV5-5

CDR3 protein: CASSSSSGGEQYF
D gene: .
J gene: TRBJ2-7
V gene: TRBV13

CDR3 protein: CASSLGLFSSTGRRQETQYF
D gene: TRBD1
J gene: TRBJ2-5
V gene: TRBV12-3/TRBV12-4

CDR3 protein: CASSLGLVRETQYF
D gene: .
J gene: TRBJ2-5
V gene: TRBV7-6

CDR3 protein: CASSGLGGLYEQYF
D gene: .
J gene: TRBJ2-7
V gene: TRBV6-5

CDR3 protein: CASSFVQGLSGNTIYF
D gene: TRBD1
J gene: TRBJ1-3
V gene: TRBV12-3/TRBV12-4

CDR3 protein: CASSLRAGGIYEQYF
D gene: TRBD1
J gene: TRBJ2-7
V gene: TRBV7-3

CDR3 protein: CASSRRDGRTDTQYF
D gene: .
J gene: TRBJ2-3
V gene: TRBV28

CDR3 protein: CASSLGNSGNTIYF
D gene: .
J gene: TRBJ1-3
V gene: TRBV11-2

CDR3 protein: CSASAAGANTDTQYF
D gene: TRBD2
J gene: TRBJ2-3
V gene: TRBV20-1

CDR3 protein: CASSPRDRDEGSSGNTIYF
D gene: .
J gene: TRBJ1-3
V gene: TRBV21-1

CDR3 protein: CSALAVNTEAFF
D gene: .
J gene: TRBJ1-1
V gene: TRBV20-1

CDR3 protein: CASSTVLPDEQFF
D gene: .
J gene: TRBJ2-1
V gene: TRBV5-1

CDR3 protein: CASSFDWGKLFF
D gene: .
J gene: TRBJ1-4
V gene: TRBV7-2

CDR3 protein: CASSQEGGGRKTQYF
D gene: .
J gene: TRBJ2-3
V gene: TRBV3-1

CDR3 protein: CASSPSGSGRSETQYF
D gene: TRBD2
J gene: TRBJ2-5
V gene: TRBV7-2

CDR3 protein: CAWSVTGASTDTQYF
D gene: .
J gene: TRBJ2-3
V gene: TRBV30

CDR3 protein: CASSTADSSNTGELFF
D gene: .
J gene: TRBJ2-2
V gene: TRBV19

CDR3 protein: CASSPGGGGRDEQYF
D gene: TRBD2
J gene: TRBJ2-7
V gene: TRBV12-3/TRBV12-4

CDR3 protein: CAKGTAHNEQFF
D gene: TRBD1
J gene: TRBJ2-1
V gene: TRBV7-2

CDR3 protein: CASSWRTGEETQYF
D gene: TRBD1
J gene: TRBJ2-5
V gene: TRBV5-5

CDR3 protein: CASSHRQEIYEQYF
D gene: .
J gene: TRBJ2-7
V gene: TRBV28

CDR3 protein: CACSTQETQYF
D gene: .
J gene: TRBJ2-5
V gene: TRBV5-1

CDR3 protein: CASSLARGQGPARNEQFF
D gene: TRBD1
J gene: TRBJ2-1
V gene: TRBV5-1

CDR3 protein: CASSISGVNTGELFF
D gene: TRBD2
J gene: TRBJ2-2
V gene: TRBV7-2

CDR3 protein: CASSFRANQPQHF
D gene: .
J gene: TRBJ1-5
V gene: TRBV6-5

CDR3 protein: CSVEGSGVGGETQYF
D gene: .
J gene: TRBJ2-5
V gene: TRBV29-1

CDR3 protein: CASSPLGTSGVQETQYF
D gene: TRBD2
J gene: TRBJ2-5
V gene: TRBV4-2

CDR3 protein: CASSDGTMGYNEQFF
D gene: TRBD2
J gene: TRBJ2-1
V gene: TRBV11-2

CDR3 protein: CATSRVPGRYNEQFF
D gene: .
J gene: TRBJ2-1
V gene: TRBV15

CDR3 protein: CASSQRGRVDQPQHF
D gene: .
J gene: TRBJ1-5
V gene: TRBV3-1